The 30 T cell receptor beta chains below come from one sample, sequenced in a study of blood T cell repertoires in COVID-19. The data were produced by immunoSEQ multiplex PCR, yet TCRdb's version contains in-frame clones alone and is incomplete. This sample has over 85,000 clones, with roughly 84% found just once. Sequencing input: peripheral blood. Every receptor here comes from a human donor in a cohort sampled during active COVID-19.

The gene calls are TRBV10-2 and TRBJ1-4; 10 nucleotides align to TRBD1. The CDR3 consists of 14 residues. Germline V gene lookup returns CDR1 WSHSY and CDR2 SAAADI. With 6 bases clipped from V and 8 bases from J, the junction kept 6 bases outside the gene matches. The CDR3 DNA reads as TGCGCCAGCAGGGCGGGACAGGGGAGAGAAAAACTGTTTTTT. This gives the protein CASRAGQGREKLFF.

The V gene is TRBV6-1, the J gene TRBJ2-7; 7 bases agree with TRBD1. This CDR3 has 17 amino acids. CDR1 is MNHNS and CDR2 is SASEGT in the germline V gene. The J segment lost 0 bases and the V segment lost 4 bases, leaving 12 bases of the junction unmatched. The CDR3 DNA reads as TGTGCCAGCAGTGCTTCCACTCGACAGGGTCGCTCCTACGAGCAGTACTTC. Protein product: CASSASTRQGRSYEQYF.

In the case of this clone: Other DNA sequences of this sample code for an identical CDR3. The chain combines TRBV4-2 with TRBJ1-4, with 7 bases that match TRBD1. This CDR3 comprises 15 residues. CDR1 LGHNA and CDR2 YNFKEQ come from the germline V gene. The ends lost 4 bases at V and 0 bases at J; junction bases unmatched: 2. The CDR3 spells CASSRGTATNEKLFF. The CDR3 coding sequence is TGTGCCAGCAGCCGGGGGACAGCAACTAATGAAAAACTGTTTTTT.

This clone was seen a handful of times. The chain recombines TRBV6-1 with TRBJ2-1, with D possibly being TRBD2 (6 bases). Trimming left V 2 bases short and J 7 bases short, with 18 bases between. CDR1 is MNHNS and CDR2 is SASEGT in the germline V gene. This CDR3 comprises 16 residues. The CDR3: CASSETADGAGNEQFF. CDR3 nucleotide sequence: TGTGCCAGCAGTGAAACCGCCGACGGCGCGGGGAATGAGCAGTTCTTC.

This sequence joins TRBV9 and TRBJ2-3, with 14 nucleotides matching TRBD2. Germline V CDR1 and CDR2: SGDLS, YYNGEE. Germline trimming cut 3 bases from V and 5 bases from J; bases unmatched to any gene: 5. The CDR3 contains 16 residues. CDR3: CASSAGLAGGRDTQYF. Written as DNA, the CDR3 is TGTGCCAGCAGCGCTGGACTAGCGGGGGGACGAGATACGCAGTATTTT.

This clone appeared a few times. This sequence joins TRBV19 and TRBJ1-1, with D possibly being TRBD1 (6 bases). This CDR3 has 13 amino acids. V was pared by 10 bases and J by 0 bases, with 12 bases between. The germline gives CDR1 LNHDA, CDR2 SQIVND (reference sequence). The CDR3 sequence: CATRQEMNTEAFF. The CDR3 DNA reads TGTGCCACCAGACAGGAAATGAACACTGAAGCTTTCTTT.

This rearrangement joins TRBV7-2 to TRBJ2-3, with a weak D call TRBD2 (6 bases). V lost 5 bases to trimming and J lost 5 bases, with 17 bases between them. The CDR3 contains 15 residues. CDR1 and CDR2 (germline): SGHTA, FQGNSA. Here the CDR3 reads CASSALSGVRDTQYF. CDR3 nucleotide sequence: TGTGCCAGCAGCGCACTTTCGGGGGTCCGAGATACGCAGTATTTT.

The CDR3 region has the DNA TGTGCCTGGAGTGTTGCCCGACTTGGAGCGGGGGGGCGGAATGAGCAGTTCTTC. Protein sequence: CAWSVARLGAGGRNEQFF. The chain carries TRBV30 and TRBJ2-1; TRBD2 matches at 10 bases. Germline values: CDR1 GTSNPN, CDR2 SVGIG (reference sequence). This CDR3 has 18 residues. V trimming: 0 bases; J trimming: 7 bases; junction bases outside the gene matches: 15.

The CDR3 sequence is CASSLGAGGFDEQYF. CDR3 nucleotide sequence: TGTGCCAGCAGCTTAGGGGCAGGGGGCTTCGACGAGCAGTACTTC. The chain links TRBV7-8 to TRBJ2-7; 8 bases map to TRBD1. CDR1 and CDR2 (germline): SGHVS, FQNEAQ. The V segment lost 1 base and the J segment 5 bases; nucleotides outside the gene matches: 7. The CDR3 length is 15 residues. Full variable domain (outside the CDR3, taken from reference TRBV7-8 and TRBJ2-7): GAGVSQSPRYKVAKRGQDVALRCDPISGHVSLFWYQQALGQGPEFLTYFQNEAQLDKSGLPSDRFFAERPEGSVSTLKIQRTQQEDSAVYLCASSLGAGGFDEQYFGPGTRLTVT.

The V gene is TRBV6-6, the J gene TRBJ1-4, with a tentative D call TRBD1 (5 bases). From germline, CDR1 is MNHNY and CDR2 SVGAGI (reference sequence). The ends were cut back, 5 bases at V and 5 bases at J, with 12 bases in the middle. The CDR3 runs 14 residues. CDR3 nucleotides: TGTGCCAGCAGTAAAGGGGTGGGCAATGAAAAACTGTTTTTT. Amino acid sequence: CASSKGVGNEKLFF.

The rearrangement links TRBV5-4 to TRBJ1-1, with D perhaps matching TRBD1 (5 bases). Trimming left V 1 base short and J 0 bases short, with 10 bases between. The germline gives CDR1 SGHNT, CDR2 YYREEE (reference sequence). The CDR3 is 15 amino acids. CDR3 region: CASSLRQGMNTEAFF. The CDR3 nucleotides are TGTGCCAGCAGCTTGCGGCAGGGAATGAACACTGAAGCTTTCTTT.

The chain combines TRBV14 with TRBJ1-6, with D uncertain. Trimming cost V 1 base and J 10 bases, with 8 bases left between them. The CDR3 covers 13 residues. CDR1 is SGHDN and CDR2 is FVKESK in the germline V gene. CDR3 nucleotides: TGTGCCAGCAGCCAAGTCGGTAGCTCACCCCTCCACTTT. It is translated as CASSQVGSSPLHF.

The J gene is TRBJ2-7, the V gene TRBV7-2, with TRBD2 matching over 9 bases. Germline loops: CDR1 SGHTA, CDR2 FQGNSA. Losses at the gene ends were 0 bases for V and 2 bases for J; bases not matched to a gene: 2. This CDR3 region has 15 residues. DNA of the CDR3: TGTGCCAGCAGCTTAGCTAGCGGGGGTCCCTACGAGCAGTACTTC. It translates to CASSLASGGPYEQYF.

The chain links TRBV6-1 to TRBJ1-3, with 10 bases fitting TRBD1. Germline V gene lookup returns CDR1 MNHNS and CDR2 SASEGT. The CDR3 runs 16 residues. J was trimmed by 4 bases and V by 4 bases; bases with no gene match: 7. The CDR3 DNA is TGTGCCAGCAGTGCGCGGGACAGGGGCTACGGAAACACCATATATTTT. This encodes CASSARDRGYGNTIYF.

This rearrangement joins TRBV9 to TRBJ2-7; 8 nucleotides line up with TRBD2. J gave up 2 bases and V 0 bases, and 1 base lay outside the gene matches. This CDR3 comprises 14 residues. Germline values: CDR1 SGDLS, CDR2 YYNGEE. Written as DNA, the CDR3 is TGTGCCAGCAGCGTAGCGGGGGGGCCCTACGAGCAGTACTTC. Amino acids: CASSVAGGPYEQYF.

The chain recombines TRBV28 with TRBJ1-2, with D perhaps TRBD1 (6 bases). Germline V lookup: CDR1 MDHEN, CDR2 SYDVKM. The V end was cut by 10 bases, the J end by 8 bases, with 26 bases between. The length of the CDR3 is 15 residues. The CDR3 here is CAIYGGAGSSWGYTF. CDR3 nucleotide sequence: TGTGCCATTTACGGGGGGGCCGGGTCAAGCTGGGGCTACACCTTC.

The CDR3 sequence is CASSRMTGDQPQHF. The CDR3, as DNA: TGCGCCAGCAGCCGGATGACAGGAGATCAGCCCCAGCATTTT. V usage is TRBV5-1 and J usage is TRBJ1-5; the D gene is possibly TRBD1 (6 bases). The CDR3 covers 14 residues. With 4 bases removed from V and 5 bases from J, the gap between germline ends came to 13 bases. Germline assignment: CDR1 SGHRS and CDR2 YFSETQ.

This chain links TRBV5-1 with TRBJ2-5; D gene ambiguous. V was shortened by 0 bases and J by 0 bases, with 6 bases between the two germline ends. Germline CDR1 and CDR2: SGHRS and YFSETQ. The CDR3 is 14 amino acids. Here the CDR3 reads CASSLGPHQETQYF. CDR3 nucleotides: TGCGCCAGCAGCTTGGGTCCTCACCAAGAGACCCAGTACTTC.

The chain carries TRBV2 and TRBJ1-6; D gene ambiguous. This CDR3 has 16 residues. With 7 bases removed from V and 0 bases from J, the gap between germline ends came to 13 bases. Germline V gene sequence: CDR1 SNHLY, CDR2 FYNNEI. The CDR3 DNA reads TGTGCCAGCAATTCTGAAGGGAGCTCCTATAATTCACCCCTCCACTTT. Translation: CASNSEGSSYNSPLHF.

The V gene is TRBV7-2, the J gene TRBJ1-6; TRBD1 might be the D (5 bases). From germline, CDR1 is SGHTA and CDR2 FQGNSA. Trimming removed 5 bases at V and 11 bases at J, with 13 bases between. This CDR3 has 13 residues. Written as DNA, the CDR3 is TGTGCCAGCAGCCGTGACGGGGGGGCACCCCTCCACTTT. This encodes CASSRDGGAPLHF.

V usage is TRBV28 and J usage is TRBJ1-5, with TRBD1 as a possible D gene (5 bases). Germline V gene lookup returns CDR1 MDHEN and CDR2 SYDVKM. Trimming took off 5 bases at V and 3 bases at J, with 11 bases between the two ends. The CDR3 has 14 residues. DNA of the CDR3: TGTGCCAGCAGTCCCAGGGTAAACAATCAGCCCCAGCATTTT. Residues: CASSPRVNNQPQHF.

Concerning this clone itself: Other DNA sequences of this sample code for an identical CDR3. The V call is TRBV6-4, the J call TRBJ1-2; D may be TRBD1 (5 bases). Trimming shortened V by 2 bases and J by 8 bases, and 9 bases separated the two germline ends. This CDR3 has 12 residues. Germline CDR1 MRHNA, CDR2 SNTAGT. The CDR3 coding sequence is TGTGCCAGCAGTGACAGGGGATACGGCTACACCTTC. The encoded protein is CASSDRGYGYTF.

The DNA for the CDR3 is TGTGCCAGCAGTTCGGGTTCCCAAGAGACCCAGTACTTC. It translates to CASSSGSQETQYF. The J gene is TRBJ2-5, the V gene TRBV6-2 or TRBV6-3, with unresolved D. This CDR3 is built from 13 residues. Germline values: CDR1 MNHEY, CDR2 SVGEGT. V dropped 4 bases and J dropped 1 base, with 7 bases sitting between them.

The chain employs TRBV28 and TRBJ1-2, with unresolved D. Trimming took 8 bases from V and 2 from J, leaving 12 bases between them. The germline V gene encodes CDR1 MDHEN and CDR2 SYDVKM. CDR3 length equals 13 residues. The DNA for the CDR3 is TGTGCCAGCCAGATTTATCCGAACTATGGCTACACCTTC. This translates into CASQIYPNYGYTF.

The chain employs TRBV28 and TRBJ2-2; 8 bases are a match to TRBD1. This CDR3 is built from 16 residues. Germline CDR1 MDHEN, CDR2 SYDVKM. Trimming at V came to 1 base and at J to 5 bases, leaving 6 bases not matched to a gene. In DNA, the CDR3 is TGTGCCAGCAGTTTATCTCTTACAGGGGGGACCGGGGAGCTGTTTTTT. As protein: CASSLSLTGGTGELFF.

The gene calls are TRBV5-1 and TRBJ2-1; TRBD1 might be the D (5 bases). CDR3 length: 14 amino acids. Trimming removed 7 bases from V and 0 bases from J, with 11 bases in between. The V gene's germline CDR1 is SGHRS and CDR2 YFSETQ. The CDR3 is CASSQGPSYNEQFF. CDR3 nucleotides: TGCGCCAGCTCCCAGGGTCCCTCCTACAATGAGCAGTTCTTC.

J is TRBJ2-3 and V is TRBV6-5, with a weak D call TRBD2 (5 bases). V lost 8 bases to trimming and J lost 2 bases, with 14 bases between them. The CDR3 runs 14 residues. Germline V gene lookup returns CDR1 MNHEY and CDR2 SVGAGI. The CDR3: CASGLLSHTDTQYF. The CDR3 bases are TGTGCCAGCGGACTCCTCTCCCACACAGATACGCAGTATTTT.

This sequence joins TRBV18 and TRBJ2-7; a possible D gene is TRBD1 (6 bases). Trimming took 6 bases from V and 5 from J, leaving 20 bases between them. The CDR3 sequence is 15 residues long. CDR1 is KGHSH and CDR2 is LQKENI in the germline V gene. CDR3 nucleotides: TGTGCCAGCTCGCAGGCTTACAGGGTAAACGACGAGCAGTACTTC. This sequence encodes CASSQAYRVNDEQYF.

The chain joins TRBV6-5 to TRBJ1-1; 7 bases map to TRBD1. CDR3 length equals 13 residues. Germline assignment: CDR1 MNHEY and CDR2 SVGAGI. The V and J ends lost 7 bases and 4 bases, in that order; junction bases with no gene match: 6. The CDR3 sequence: CASKAGGGTEAFF. CDR3 nucleotides: TGTGCCAGCAAAGCAGGGGGAGGCACTGAAGCTTTCTTT.

The chain recombines TRBV4-2 with TRBJ2-3, with D perhaps matching TRBD1 (6 bases). The CDR3 runs to 16 residues. Deletions cut 4 bases from V and 0 bases from J, with 14 bases between. Germline CDR1 LGHNA, CDR2 YNFKEQ. CDR3 protein: CASSLAGTSSTDTQYF. The CDR3 nucleotides read TGTGCCAGCAGCCTAGCCGGGACATCCAGCACAGATACGCAGTATTTT.